A single count supports the clone carrying this T cell receptor beta chain. The sample comes from a study of blood T cell repertoires in COVID-19. Looking at the study overall: Samples came from the United States, Italy and Spain, spanning acute and convalescent COVID-19. PBMCs, B-cell-depleted T cells, or T cells were the source of the cDNA or gDNA that made up the material.

TCRdb's table, derived via immunoSEQ multiplex PCR, lists solely in-frame clones and lacks some. The table records about 170,000 clones, 86% of them present only once. Between the trimmed V and J ends, which lost 5 bases and 2 bases, there was a span of 18 bases. Looked up from germline, CDR1 is SGHTA and CDR2 is FQGNSA. This CDR3 comprises 16 residues. The rearrangement uses TRBV7-2 and TRBJ1-1; unclear D gene. This clonotype originated in an older woman with COVID-19, enrolled during active disease. The specimen was peripheral blood. The CDR3 sequence is CASSPRFGGPNTEAFF. CDR3 DNA sequence: TGTGCCAGCAGCCCCCGTTTTGGAGGGCCTAACACTGAAGCTTTCTTT.